This TCR beta chain was captured by sequencing in a study of siplizumab effects on memory and regulatory T cells. Broader study findings: Suppressive capability of dividing Tregs from siplizumab cultures went unverified. Naive T cells looked more diverse than memory cells, and they looked like major contributors to the alloresponse.

This clone was found once. The antigen remains unidentified. The CDR3 is 15 amino acids. The ends were cut back, 8 bases at V and 0 bases at J, with 13 bases in the middle. Germline values: CDR1 MNHNS, CDR2 SASEGT. The assay covered 75,000 to 100,000 TCR templates per sample. Using immunoSEQ multiplex PCR, the repertoire was profiled, and TCRdb retains in-frame clones only, with some absent. Of 80,000 to 130,000 clones in the sample, just over 90% were seen once. The sequence came from a human donor in good health. The rearrangement uses TRBV6-1 and TRBJ1-4; no firm D call. The sample consisted of Tregs sorted from blood. The CDR3 region has the DNA TGTGCCAGCGCGGGCCGGAGAGCAACTAATGAAAAACTGTTTTTT. It codes for CASAGRRATNEKLFF.